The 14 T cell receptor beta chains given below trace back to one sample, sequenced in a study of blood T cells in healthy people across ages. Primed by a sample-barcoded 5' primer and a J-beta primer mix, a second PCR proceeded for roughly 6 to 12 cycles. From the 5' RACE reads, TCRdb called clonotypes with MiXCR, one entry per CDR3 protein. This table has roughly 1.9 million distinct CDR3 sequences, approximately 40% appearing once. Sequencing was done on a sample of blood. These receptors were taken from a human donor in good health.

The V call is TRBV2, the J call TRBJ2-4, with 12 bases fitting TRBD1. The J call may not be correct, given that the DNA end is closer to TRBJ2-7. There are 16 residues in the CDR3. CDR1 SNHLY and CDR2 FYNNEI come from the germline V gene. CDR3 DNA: TGTGCCAGCAGCGATACCCTGGGGACAGGGGGCAACGAGCAGTACTTC. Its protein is CASSDTLGTGGNEQYF.

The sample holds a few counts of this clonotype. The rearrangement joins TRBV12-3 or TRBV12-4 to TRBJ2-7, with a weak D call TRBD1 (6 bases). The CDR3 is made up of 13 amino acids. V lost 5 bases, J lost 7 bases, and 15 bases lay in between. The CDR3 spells CASSPSAGVEQYF. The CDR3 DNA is TGTGCCAGCAGTCCCTCAGCAGGGGTTGAGCAGTACTTC.

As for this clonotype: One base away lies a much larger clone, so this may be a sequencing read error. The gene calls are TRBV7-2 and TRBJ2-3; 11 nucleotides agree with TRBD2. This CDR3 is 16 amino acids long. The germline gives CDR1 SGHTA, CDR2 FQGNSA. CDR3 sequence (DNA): TGTGCCGGCAGCTTACTGGGACTAGCGGCTCGGGATACGCAGTATTTT. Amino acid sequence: CAGSLLGLAARDTQYF.

CDR3 sequence (DNA): TGTGCCAGCAGTGGACCAGGGCGGGATCAGCCCCAGCATTTT. As protein: CASSGPGRDQPQHF. The chain uses TRBV6-1 and TRBJ1-5; perhaps TRBD1 as D (5 bases). The CDR3 is made up of 14 amino acids. The V and J ends lost 4 bases and 5 bases respectively, with 12 bases between them. Per the germline V gene, CDR1 is MNHNS and CDR2 is SASEGT.

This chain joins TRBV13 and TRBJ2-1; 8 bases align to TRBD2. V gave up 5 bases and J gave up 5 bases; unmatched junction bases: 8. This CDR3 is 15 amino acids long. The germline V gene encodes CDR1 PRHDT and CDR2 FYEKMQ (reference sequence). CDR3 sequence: CASSLPGGLDNEQFF. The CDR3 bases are TGTGCCAGCAGCCTACCGGGGGGGCTAGACAATGAGCAGTTCTTC.

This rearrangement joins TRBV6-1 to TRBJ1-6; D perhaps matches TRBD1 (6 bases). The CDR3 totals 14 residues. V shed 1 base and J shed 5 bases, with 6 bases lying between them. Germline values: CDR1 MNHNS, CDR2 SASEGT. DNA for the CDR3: TGTGCCAGCAGTGAAGGGACAGATAATTCACCCCTCCACTTT. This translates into CASSEGTDNSPLHF.

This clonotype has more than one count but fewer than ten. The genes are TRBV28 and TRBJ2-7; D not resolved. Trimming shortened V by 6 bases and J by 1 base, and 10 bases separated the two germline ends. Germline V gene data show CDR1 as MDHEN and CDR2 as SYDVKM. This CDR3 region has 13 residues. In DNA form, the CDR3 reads TGTGCCAGCAGCCCGACATATTCCTACGAGCAGTACTTC. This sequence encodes CASSPTYSYEQYF.

The CDR3 sequence is CASRSTWQGSINEKLFF. For the CDR3, the DNA is TGCGCCAGCAGGTCAACTTGGCAGGGATCCATTAATGAAAAACTGTTTTTT. The chain recombines TRBV4-3 with TRBJ1-4; the D gene is possibly TRBD1 (5 bases). There are 17 residues in the CDR3. Germline V gene data show CDR1 as LGHNA and CDR2 as YSLEER. V was cut by 6 bases and J by 4 bases, with 21 bases left in between.

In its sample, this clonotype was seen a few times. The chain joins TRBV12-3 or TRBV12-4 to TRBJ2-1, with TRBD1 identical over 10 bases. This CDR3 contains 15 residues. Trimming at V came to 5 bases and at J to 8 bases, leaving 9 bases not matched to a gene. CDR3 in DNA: TGTGCCAGCAGTATGGGACAGGGGACGATGGATGAGCAGTTCTTC. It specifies CASSMGQGTMDEQFF.

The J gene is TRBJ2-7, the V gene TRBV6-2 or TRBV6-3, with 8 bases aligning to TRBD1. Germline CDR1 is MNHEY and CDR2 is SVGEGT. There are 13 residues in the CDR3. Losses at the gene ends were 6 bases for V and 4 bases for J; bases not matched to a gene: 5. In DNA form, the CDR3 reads TGTGCCAGCAGAGGACAGGGTAATTACGAGCAGTACTTC. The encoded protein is CASRGQGNYEQYF.

The CDR3 here is CATSRGFGRNTEAFF. CDR3 DNA sequence: TGTGCCACCAGCAGAGGATTTGGTAGGAACACTGAAGCTTTCTTT. This sequence joins TRBV15 and TRBJ1-1; D is undetermined. In germline, CDR1 is LNHNV, CDR2 YYDKDF (reference sequence). The CDR3 length is 15 residues. V was clipped by 1 base and J by 1 base, with 10 bases between them.

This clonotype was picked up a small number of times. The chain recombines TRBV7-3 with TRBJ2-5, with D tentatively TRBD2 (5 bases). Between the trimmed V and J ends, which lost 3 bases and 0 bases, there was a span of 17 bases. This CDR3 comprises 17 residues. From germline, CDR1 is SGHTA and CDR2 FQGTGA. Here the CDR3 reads CASSFRLVTGDQETQYF. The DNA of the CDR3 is TGTGCCAGCAGCTTCCGATTGGTTACCGGGGACCAAGAGACCCAGTACTTC.

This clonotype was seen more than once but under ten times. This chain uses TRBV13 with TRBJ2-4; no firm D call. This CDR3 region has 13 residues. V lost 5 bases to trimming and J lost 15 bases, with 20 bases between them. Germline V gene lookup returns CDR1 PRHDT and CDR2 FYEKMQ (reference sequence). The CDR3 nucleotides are TGTGCCAGCAGCCTACGGCTCACCAAATCTCGGTACTTC. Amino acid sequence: CASSLRLTKSRYF.

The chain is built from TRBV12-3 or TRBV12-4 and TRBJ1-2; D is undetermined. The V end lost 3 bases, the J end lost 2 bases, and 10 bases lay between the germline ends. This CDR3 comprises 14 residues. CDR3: CASSFRVSNYGYTF. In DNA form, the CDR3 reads TGTGCCAGCAGTTTTAGGGTGAGCAACTATGGCTACACCTTC.